The 16 T cell receptor beta chains below all came from one sample that was sequenced in a study of graft-versus-host responses after intestinal transplantation. The antigens of these receptors remain unknown. TCRdb's copy holds only in-frame clones and misses some; the assay was immunoSEQ multiplex PCR. Seen here are more than 95,000 clones, approximately 94% observed once, and the top ten hold less than 1.5%. The input for sequencing was unstimulated CD8+ T cells sorted from spleen or lymph node cells, taken before intestinal transplant. Source of these receptors: a human donor who received an intestinal transplant.

The chain couples TRBV4-1 to TRBJ1-3, with D unclear. V was trimmed by 0 bases and J by 0 bases, leaving 9 bases between them. CDR3 size: 16 residues. Germline CDR1 MGHRA, CDR2 YSYEKL. This chain's CDR3 is CASSQDRAISGNTIYF. CDR3 DNA: TGCGCCAGCAGCCAAGATAGGGCGATCTCTGGAAACACCATATATTTT.

The V gene is TRBV6-6, the J gene TRBJ1-1; D remains unclear. V was clipped by 7 bases and J by 1 base, with 10 bases between them. This CDR3 is 13 amino acids long. The V gene's germline CDR1 is MNHNY and CDR2 SVGAGI (reference sequence). CDR3 in DNA: TGTGCCAGCAACGGGCGGGAGAACACTGAAGCTTTCTTT. Protein product: CASNGRENTEAFF.

The chain joins TRBV2 to TRBJ2-7; TRBD2 agrees at 7 bases. This CDR3 spans 15 amino acids. J was trimmed by 0 bases and V by 4 bases; bases with no gene match: 6. From germline, CDR1 is SNHLY and CDR2 FYNNEI. The CDR3 here is CASSAPGGNSYEQYF. The CDR3, as DNA: TGTGCCAGCAGTGCCCCGGGGGGAAACTCCTACGAGCAGTACTTC.

To note about this clone: Other DNA sequences in the sample encode the same CDR3. The chain links TRBV7-6 to TRBJ2-3; a possible D gene is TRBD1 (5 bases). The length of the CDR3 is 14 residues. V dropped 3 bases and J dropped 1 base, with 8 bases sitting between them. The germline CDR1 and CDR2 sequences are SGHVS and FNYEAQ. Here the CDR3 reads CASSFLGGTDTQYF. The CDR3 DNA reads as TGTGCCAGCAGCTTCCTAGGGGGCACAGATACGCAGTATTTT.

The chain employs TRBV6-1 and TRBJ1-1; D is unclear. Trimming took 1 base from V and 5 from J, leaving 14 bases between them. This CDR3 is built from 15 residues. CDR1 is MNHNS and CDR2 is SASEGT in the germline V gene. The CDR3 loop is CASSEDPLSLTEAFF. The CDR3 DNA is TGTGCCAGCAGTGAAGACCCTCTATCTCTGACTGAAGCTTTCTTT.

This chain links TRBV29-1 with TRBJ2-7; D may be TRBD2 (6 bases). Trimming shortened V by 5 bases and J by 2 bases, and 16 bases separated the two germline ends. CDR3 size: 14 residues. Germline V gene lookup returns CDR1 SQVTM and CDR2 ANQGSEA. The CDR3 sequence: CSVQVEGSTYEQYF. In DNA, the CDR3 is TGCAGCGTTCAGGTGGAGGGGTCCACCTACGAGCAGTACTTC.

The rearrangement links TRBV27 to TRBJ1-1; 7 bases line up with TRBD1. The CDR3 contains 15 residues. V lost 9 bases, J lost 5 bases, and 15 bases stayed unmatched. Germline V gene data show CDR1 as MNHEY and CDR2 as SMNVEV (reference sequence). CDR3 protein: CASIPTGAGGTEAFF. The CDR3 DNA reads as TGTGCCAGTATTCCCACAGGGGCCGGAGGAACTGAAGCTTTCTTT.

The chain employs TRBV7-2 and TRBJ2-7, with D tentatively TRBD1 (6 bases). Trimming stripped 2 bases from V and 6 bases from J, with 17 bases between. The CDR3 extends over 15 amino acids. Germline V lookup: CDR1 SGHTA, CDR2 FQGNSA. CDR3 bases: TGTGCCAGCAGCTTACGGTGGGGGCCCCTTAGCGAGCAGTACTTC. It yields the protein CASSLRWGPLSEQYF. Variable domain in full (rest from reference TRBV7-2 and TRBJ2-7): GAGVSQSPSNKVTEKGKDVELRCDPISGHTALYWYRQSLGQGLEFLIYFQGNSAPDKSGLPSDRFSAERTGGSVSTLTIQRTQQEDSAVYLCASSLRWGPLSEQYFGPGTRLTVT.

This chain connects TRBV27 to TRBJ2-7, with D unresolved. Trimming stripped 5 bases from V and 3 bases from J, with 11 bases between. The length of the CDR3 is 13 residues. Germline CDR1 MNHEY, CDR2 SMNVEV (reference sequence). The chain's CDR3 is CASSPQVYYEQYF. DNA for the CDR3: TGTGCCAGCAGTCCCCAAGTGTACTACGAGCAGTACTTC.

Here the CDR3 reads CASSYSPLGHYGYTF. CDR3 nucleotide sequence: TGTGCCAGCAGTTACTCTCCCCTAGGGCACTATGGCTACACCTTC. This chain connects TRBV6-5 to TRBJ1-2; D gene ambiguous. Trimming took 0 bases from V and 3 from J, leaving 11 bases between them. CDR1 is MNHEY, CDR2 SVGAGI, per germline. This CDR3 spans 15 amino acids.

The gene calls are TRBV14 and TRBJ2-7; 8 positions agree with TRBD1. The CDR3 spans 15 residues. The germline gives CDR1 SGHDN, CDR2 FVKESK. V lost 2 bases, J lost 0 bases, and 3 bases stayed unmatched. The CDR3 sequence: CASSQLTGDSYEQYF. The CDR3 nucleotides read TGTGCCAGCAGCCAATTGACAGGGGACTCCTACGAGCAGTACTTC.

This chain connects TRBV9 to TRBJ2-3, with D possibly TRBD1 on 7 matching bases. V lost 3 bases and J lost 3, with 11 bases in between. The V gene's germline CDR1 is SGDLS and CDR2 YYNGEE. The CDR3 contains 14 residues. For the CDR3, the DNA is TGTGCCAGCAGCGAGGGGGCGGGGACAGATACGCAGTATTTT. As protein: CASSEGAGTDTQYF.

The gene calls are TRBV2 and TRBJ1-3; D perhaps matches TRBD1 (5 bases). This CDR3 region has 13 residues. The V gene's germline CDR1 is SNHLY and CDR2 FYNNEI. The V end was cut by 8 bases, the J end by 2 bases, with 10 bases between. CDR3 sequence (DNA): TGTGCCAGCGATAGGGGAACTGGAAACACCATATATTTT. Translated: CASDRGTGNTIYF. Full variable domain (missing parts from reference TRBV2 and TRBJ1-3): EPEVTQTPSHQVTQMGQEVILRCVPISNHLYFYWYRQILGQKVEFLVSFYNNEISEKSEIFDDQFSVERPDGSNFTLKIRSTKLEDSAMYFCASDRGTGNTIYFGEGSWLTVV.

This chain connects TRBV9 to TRBJ2-3; possibly TRBD2 for D (5 bases). V was shortened by 0 bases and J by 0 bases, with 8 bases between the two germline ends. Germline V lookup: CDR1 SGDLS, CDR2 YYNGEE. The CDR3 runs to 15 residues. CDR3: CASSVGGVSTDTQYF. The CDR3 region has the DNA TGTGCCAGCAGCGTAGGGGGAGTTAGCACAGATACGCAGTATTTT.

The J gene is TRBJ2-4, the V gene TRBV10-1; D remains unclear. The CDR3 is 16 residues long. V gave up 0 bases and J gave up 0 bases, with 9 bases separating them. Germline V CDR1 and CDR2: WNHNN, SYGVQD (reference sequence). DNA of the CDR3: TGCGCCAGCAGTGAGTCCGTTCGAGGAGCCAAAAACATTCAGTACTTC. It is translated as CASSESVRGAKNIQYF.

CDR3 loop: CASRAGQFTDTQYF. CDR3 nucleotides: TGTGCCAGCAGGGCGGGACAGTTCACAGATACGCAGTATTTT. The chain recombines TRBV6-5 with TRBJ2-3; D is perhaps TRBD1 (7 bases). The CDR3 sequence is 14 residues long. V was shortened by 6 bases and J by 2 bases, with 12 bases between the two germline ends. The germline CDR1 and CDR2 sequences are MNHEY and SVGAGI.